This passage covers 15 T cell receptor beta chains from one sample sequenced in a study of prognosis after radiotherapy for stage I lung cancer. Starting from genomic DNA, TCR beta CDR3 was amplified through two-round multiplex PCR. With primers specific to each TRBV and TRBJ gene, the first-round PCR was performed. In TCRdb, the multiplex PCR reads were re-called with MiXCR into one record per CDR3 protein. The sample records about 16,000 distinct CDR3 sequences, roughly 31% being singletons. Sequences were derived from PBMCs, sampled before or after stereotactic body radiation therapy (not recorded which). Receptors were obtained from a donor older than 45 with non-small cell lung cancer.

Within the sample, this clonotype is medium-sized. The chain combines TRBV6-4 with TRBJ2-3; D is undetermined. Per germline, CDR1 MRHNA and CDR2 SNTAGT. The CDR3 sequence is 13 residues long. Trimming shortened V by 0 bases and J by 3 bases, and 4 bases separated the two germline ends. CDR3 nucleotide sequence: TGTGCCAGCAGTGACTCAGTGACAGATACGCAGTATTTT. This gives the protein CASSDSVTDTQYF.

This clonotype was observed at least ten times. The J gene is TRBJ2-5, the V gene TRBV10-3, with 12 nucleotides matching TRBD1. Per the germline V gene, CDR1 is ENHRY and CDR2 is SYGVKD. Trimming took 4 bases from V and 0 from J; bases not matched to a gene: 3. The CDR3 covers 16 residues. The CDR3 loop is CAISGGQGAYQETQYF. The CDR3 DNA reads TGTGCCATCAGTGGGGGACAGGGGGCATACCAAGAGACCCAGTACTTC.

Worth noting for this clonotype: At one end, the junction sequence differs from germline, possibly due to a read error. The CDR3 nucleotides read TGTGCCAGCATTTACCGCTCCGGGACAGGGGGGTACGAGCAGTACTTC. As protein: CASIYRSGTGGYEQYF. The gene calls are TRBV6-5 and TRBJ2-7, with 11 bases fitting TRBD1. Germline V gene lookup returns CDR1 MNHEY and CDR2 SVGAGI. The CDR3 sequence is 16 residues long.

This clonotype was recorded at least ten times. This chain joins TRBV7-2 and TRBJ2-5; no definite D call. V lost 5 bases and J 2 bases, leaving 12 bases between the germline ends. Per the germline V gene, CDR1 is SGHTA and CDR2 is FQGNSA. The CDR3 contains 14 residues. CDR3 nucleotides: TGTGCCAGCAGCCCAAAGGCAGTACAAGAGACCCAGTACTTC. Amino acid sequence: CASSPKAVQETQYF.

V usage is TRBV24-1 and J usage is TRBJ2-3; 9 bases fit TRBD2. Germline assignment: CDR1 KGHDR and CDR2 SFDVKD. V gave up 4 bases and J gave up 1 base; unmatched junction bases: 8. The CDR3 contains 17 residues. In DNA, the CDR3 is TGTGCCACCAGTGAAGGGACTAGCTGTTCGGGCACAGATACGCAGTATTTT. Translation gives CATSEGTSCSGTDTQYF.

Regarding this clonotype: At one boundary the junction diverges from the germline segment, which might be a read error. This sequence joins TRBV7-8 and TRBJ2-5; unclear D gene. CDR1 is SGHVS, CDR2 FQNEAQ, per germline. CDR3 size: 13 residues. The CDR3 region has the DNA TGTGCCAGCGGAAAGCTTATTGCAGAGACACAGTACTTC. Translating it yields CASGKLIAETQYF.

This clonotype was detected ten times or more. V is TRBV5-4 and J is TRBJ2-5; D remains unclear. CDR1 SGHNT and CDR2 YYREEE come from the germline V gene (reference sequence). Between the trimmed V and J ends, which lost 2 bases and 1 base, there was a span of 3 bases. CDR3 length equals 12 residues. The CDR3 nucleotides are TGTGCCAGCAGCTTCACCCAAGAGACCCAGTACTTC. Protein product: CASSFTQETQYF.

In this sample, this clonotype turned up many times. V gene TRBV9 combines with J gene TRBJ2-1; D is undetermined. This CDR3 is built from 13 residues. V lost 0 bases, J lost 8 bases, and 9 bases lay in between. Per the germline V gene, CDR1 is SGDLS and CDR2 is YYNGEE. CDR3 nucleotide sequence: TGTGCCAGCAGCGTAGCAGTTCAGGATGAGCAGTTCTTC. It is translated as CASSVAVQDEQFF.

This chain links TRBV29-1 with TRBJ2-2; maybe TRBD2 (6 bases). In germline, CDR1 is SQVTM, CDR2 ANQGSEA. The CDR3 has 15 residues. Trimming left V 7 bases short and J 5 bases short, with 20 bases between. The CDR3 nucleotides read TGCAGCGGGAAGACAAGGGAGGTTGATACCGGGGAGCTGTTTTTT. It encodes CSGKTREVDTGELFF.

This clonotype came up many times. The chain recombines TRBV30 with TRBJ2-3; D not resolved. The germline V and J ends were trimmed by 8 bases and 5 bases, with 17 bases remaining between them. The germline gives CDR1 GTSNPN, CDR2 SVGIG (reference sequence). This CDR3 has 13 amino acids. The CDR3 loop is CARSEWGKDTQYF. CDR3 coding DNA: TGTGCCAGATCTGAATGGGGTAAAGATACGCAGTATTTT. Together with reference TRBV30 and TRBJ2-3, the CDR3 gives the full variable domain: SQTIHQWPATLVQPVGSPLSLECTVEGTSNPNLYWYRQAAGRGLQLLFYSVGIGQISSEVPQNLSASRPQDRQFILSSKKLLLSDSGFYLCARSEWGKDTQYFGPGTRLTVL.

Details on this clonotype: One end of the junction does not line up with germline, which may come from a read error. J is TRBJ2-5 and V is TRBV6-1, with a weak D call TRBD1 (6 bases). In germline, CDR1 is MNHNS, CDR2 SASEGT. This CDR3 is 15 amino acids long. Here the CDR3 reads CASRMDSRPEETQYF. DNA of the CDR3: TGTGCTAGCAGAATGGACAGTCGCCCCGAAGAGACCCAGTACTTC.

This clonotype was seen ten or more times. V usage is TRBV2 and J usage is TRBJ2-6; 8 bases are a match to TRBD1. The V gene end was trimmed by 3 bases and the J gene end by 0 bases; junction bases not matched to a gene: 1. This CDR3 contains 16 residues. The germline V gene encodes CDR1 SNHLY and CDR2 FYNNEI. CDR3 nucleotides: TGTGCCAGCAGTGAGACAGGGGACTCTGGGGCCAACGTCCTGACTTTC. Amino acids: CASSETGDSGANVLTF.

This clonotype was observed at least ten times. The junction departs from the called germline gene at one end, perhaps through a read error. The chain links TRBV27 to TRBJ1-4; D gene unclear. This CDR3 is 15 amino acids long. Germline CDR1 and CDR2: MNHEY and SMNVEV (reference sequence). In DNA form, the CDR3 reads TGTGCCAGCAGTTTAAGGCGCGCAACTAATGAAGAACTGTTTTTT. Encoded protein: CASSLRRATNEELFF. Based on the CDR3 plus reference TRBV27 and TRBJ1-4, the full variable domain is EAQVTQNPRYLITVTGKKLTVTCSQNMNHEYMSWYRQDPGLGLRQIYYSMNVEVTDKGDVPEGYKVSRKEKRNFPLILESPSPNQTSLYFCASSLRRATNEELFFGSGTQLSVL.

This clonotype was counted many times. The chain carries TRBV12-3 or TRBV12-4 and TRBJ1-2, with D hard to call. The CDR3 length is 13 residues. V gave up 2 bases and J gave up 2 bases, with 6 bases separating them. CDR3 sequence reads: CASSLKTNYGYTF. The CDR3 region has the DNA TGTGCCAGCAGTTTAAAGACGAACTATGGCTACACCTTC.

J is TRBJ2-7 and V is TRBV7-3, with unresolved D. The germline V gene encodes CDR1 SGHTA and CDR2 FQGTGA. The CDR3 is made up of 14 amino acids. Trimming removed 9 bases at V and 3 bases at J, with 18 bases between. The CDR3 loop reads CARHTVFTVYEQYF. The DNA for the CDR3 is TGTGCCAGGCACACCGTTTTTACGGTCTACGAGCAGTACTTC.